Following are 14 T cell receptor beta chains from one sample sequenced in a study of cytomegalovirus exposure and HLA in healthy donors. The PCR made use of 60 Vbeta and 13 Jbeta primers. Measured with immunoSEQ multiplex PCR; TCRdb has only the in-frame clones, and not every one. The sample records 95,000 to 100,000 clones, 75% being singletons. Sequenced: PBMCs. Every receptor here comes from a man over 45 in good health and CMV-seronegative.

The chain couples TRBV15 to TRBJ2-3, with 9 positions matching TRBD1. CDR3 length: 14 residues. Unmatched junction bases numbered 3, after V lost 4 bases and J lost 4 bases. Germline CDR1 reads LNHNV; CDR2 reads YYDKDF (reference sequence). CDR3 nucleotide sequence: TGTGCCACCAGCAACAGGGGGCAATCAGATACGCAGTATTTT. As protein: CATSNRGQSDTQYF.

The J gene is TRBJ1-2, the V gene TRBV28, with 10 nucleotides matching TRBD1. This CDR3 contains 14 residues. The germline V gene has CDR1 MDHEN and CDR2 SYDVKM. V lost 3 bases to trimming and J lost 7 bases; unmatched junction nucleotides: 5. The CDR3 is CASSLGTGVAGYTF. The CDR3 DNA sequence: TGTGCCAGCAGTTTGGGGACAGGGGTTGCTGGCTACACCTTC.

V gene TRBV18 combines with J gene TRBJ1-1, with D uncertain. V was cut by 3 bases and J by 7 bases, with 9 bases left in between. The CDR3 runs 12 residues. Germline CDR1 and CDR2: KGHSH and LQKENI. The CDR3 bases are TGTGCCAGCTCACCTTCCGGGGATGAAGCTTTCTTT. This translates into CASSPSGDEAFF.

The chain is built from TRBV18 and TRBJ1-2; D ambiguous. Trimming stripped 3 bases from V and 8 bases from J, with 13 bases between. Germline V gene lookup returns CDR1 KGHSH and CDR2 LQKENI. CDR3 length: 13 residues. The CDR3 DNA reads TGTGCCAGCTCACCCATAAGAGGGAACGGCTACACCTTC. Translating it yields CASSPIRGNGYTF.

The CDR3 is CASSVPGFGANVLTF. In nucleotides, the CDR3 is TGTGCCAGCAGCGTTCCAGGGTTTGGGGCCAACGTCCTGACTTTC. This chain connects TRBV9 to TRBJ2-6, with D possibly being TRBD1 (5 bases). Per the germline V gene, CDR1 is SGDLS and CDR2 is YYNGEE. This CDR3 region has 15 residues. The V gene lost 2 bases and the J gene lost 3 bases, with 9 bases spanning the gap.

The chain recombines TRBV23-1 with TRBJ2-1; the match to TRBD1 covers 9 bases. Being an ORF, TRBV23-1 has a function that is uncertain. This CDR3 has 19 residues. Unmatched junction bases numbered 14, after V lost 4 bases and J lost 1 base. In DNA, the CDR3 is TGCGCCAGCAGTCTAAGGGACAGGGACTTCCTAGGGTCCTACAATGAGCAGTTCTTC. Translating it yields CASSLRDRDFLGSYNEQFF.

This clone was seen just once. V is TRBV18 and J is TRBJ1-6, with a weak D call TRBD1 (5 bases). The CDR3 covers 15 residues. From germline, CDR1 is KGHSH and CDR2 LQKENI. The ends were cut back, 4 bases at V and 5 bases at J, with 12 bases in the middle. DNA for the CDR3: TGTGCCAGCTCACTAAACCAGGGTGATAATTCACCCCTCCACTTT. It yields the protein CASSLNQGDNSPLHF. Filled out from reference TRBV18 and TRBJ1-6, the complete variable domain reads NAGVMQNPRHLVRRRGQEARLRCSPMKGHSHVYWYRQLPEEGLKFMVYLQKENIIDESGMPKERFSAEFPKEGPSILRIQQVVRGDSAAYFCASSLNQGDNSPLHFGNGTRLTVT.

The V call is TRBV4-1, the J call TRBJ1-1; no clear D. This CDR3 comprises 14 residues. Germline V gives CDR1 MGHRA, CDR2 YSYEKL. The V end lost 0 bases, the J end lost 1 base, and 6 bases lay between the germline ends. The CDR3 spells CASSQERANTEAFF. DNA of the CDR3: TGCGCCAGCAGCCAAGAGAGGGCGAACACTGAAGCTTTCTTT.

The genes are TRBV5-6 and TRBJ2-7; 9 nucleotides align to TRBD1. With V trimmed by 4 bases and J by 4 bases, 9 bases remained unmatched. Germline lookup yields CDR1 SGHDT and CDR2 YYEEEE. The CDR3 has 15 amino acids. The CDR3 bases are TGTGCCAGCAGCCCGGCGACAGGGGGGCGATACGAGCAGTACTTC. It translates to CASSPATGGRYEQYF.

V usage is TRBV5-1 and J usage is TRBJ2-1; TRBD2 aligns across 9 bases. This CDR3 is 15 amino acids long. CDR1 and CDR2 (germline): SGHRS, YFSETQ. The J segment lost 3 bases and the V segment lost 4 bases, leaving 5 bases of the junction unmatched. CDR3 in DNA: TGCGCCAGCAGCCCGAGACTAGCGGTCTACAATGAGCAGTTCTTC. Translating it yields CASSPRLAVYNEQFF.

This clone was seen only once. J is TRBJ2-3 and V is TRBV5-5, with 9 positions matching TRBD2. This CDR3 spans 17 amino acids. V was clipped by 3 bases and J by 4 bases; unmatched bases: 12. Germline V gene sequence: CDR1 SGHKS, CDR2 YYEKEE (reference sequence). CDR3 loop: CASSWRPSGTPADTQYF. The CDR3 DNA follows: TGTGCCAGCAGCTGGAGGCCTAGCGGGACCCCAGCAGATACGCAGTATTTT.

The chain has TRBV29-1 and TRBJ2-5; D might be TRBD2 (5 bases). V lost 4 bases and J lost 4, with 16 bases in between. The CDR3 has 14 residues. The germline V gene has CDR1 SQVTM and CDR2 ANQGSEA. CDR3 amino acids: CSVGALGGVETQYF. The CDR3 DNA follows: TGCAGCGTTGGGGCCCTCGGAGGTGTAGAGACCCAGTACTTC.

This clone was detected a few times. The chain uses TRBV19 and TRBJ1-5; tentatively, D is TRBD1 (6 bases). In germline, CDR1 is LNHDA, CDR2 SQIVND (reference sequence). The CDR3 has 15 amino acids. The V gene lost 8 bases and the J gene lost 4 bases, with 18 bases spanning the gap. The CDR3 nucleotides are TGTGCCAGTTCCCGCAGGACAGAGGGGAATCAGCCCCAGCATTTT. Translated: CASSRRTEGNQPQHF.

The genes are TRBV21-1 and TRBJ2-5; the table names TRBD2, a call not compared with the DNA. TRBV21-1 represents a pseudogene. CDR3 length: 16 residues. The CDR3 here is CASSAVAGGDRETQYF. The CDR3, as DNA: TGTGCCAGCAGCGCCGTAGCGGGAGGAGATAGAGAGACCCAGTACTTC.